A single sample gave rise to the 31 T cell receptor beta chains below, sequenced in a study of T cell repertoires in ileal Crohn's disease. The assay was immunoSEQ multiplex PCR, and TCRdb's table has in-frame clones only and misses some. The sample yields 2,400 or so clones, roughly 82% seen once. The sample was ileal tissue. These receptors came from an adult with Crohn's disease.

The chain links TRBV15 to TRBJ2-3; possible D gene TRBD2, 5 bases. This CDR3 contains 16 residues. V was trimmed by 2 bases and J by 0 bases, leaving 12 bases between them. In germline, CDR1 is LNHNV, CDR2 YYDKDF (reference sequence). CDR3 DNA: TGTGCCACCAGCAGATACAGCGGTTCTAGCACAGATACGCAGTATTTT. Its translation: CATSRYSGSSTDTQYF.

The rearrangement links TRBV19 to TRBJ2-1; 13 bases line up with TRBD2. The CDR3 spans 16 residues. Germline values: CDR1 LNHDA, CDR2 SQIVND (reference sequence). Trimming cost V 6 bases and J 8 bases; bases outside gene matches: 10. CDR3 protein: CASRRTSGSGADEQFF. CDR3 DNA: TGTGCCAGTAGGAGGACTAGCGGGAGTGGGGCCGATGAGCAGTTCTTC. Full variable domain (rest looked up from reference TRBV19 and TRBJ2-1): DGGITQSPKYLFRKEGQNVTLSCEQNLNHDAMYWYRQDPGQGLRLIYYSQIVNDFQKGDIAEGYSVSREKKESFPLTVTSAQKNPTAFYLCASRRTSGSGADEQFFGPGTRLTVL.

J is TRBJ2-3 and V is TRBV7-3; possibly TRBD1 for D (5 bases). This CDR3 has 14 amino acids. V dropped 2 bases and J dropped 4 bases, with 10 bases sitting between them. CDR1 SGHTA and CDR2 FQGTGA come from the germline V gene. The CDR3 coding sequence is TGTGCCAGCAGCTTACTAGGGGTGGCAGATACGCAGTATTTT. This translates into CASSLLGVADTQYF. The complete variable domain, with remaining parts taken from reference TRBV7-3 and TRBJ2-3, reads GAGVSQTPSNKVTEKGKYVELRCDPISGHTALYWYRQSLGQGPEFLIYFQGTGAADDSGLPNDRFFAVRPEGSVSTLKIQRTERGDSAVYLCASSLLGVADTQYFGPGTRLTVL.

There are a few counts of this clone. The V call is TRBV7-3, the J call TRBJ2-7; D perhaps matches TRBD2 (6 bases). From germline, CDR1 is SGHTA and CDR2 FQGTGA. The CDR3 sequence is 14 residues long. V was pared by 5 bases and J by 0 bases, with 11 bases between. CDR3 sequence (DNA): TGTGCCAGCAGCCCCGGAGGGCCCTCCTACGAGCAGTACGTC. It translates to CASSPGGPSYEQYV.

This chain connects TRBV2 to TRBJ2-7; D is possibly TRBD2 (6 bases). The CDR3 runs 12 residues. CDR1 and CDR2 (germline): SNHLY, FYNNEI. V lost 6 bases, J lost 5 bases, and 11 bases lay in between. The CDR3 DNA is TGTGCCAGCAGAAGGACTATCCACGAGCAGTACGTC. Protein: CASRRTIHEQYV.

The chain has TRBV5-1 and TRBJ2-7, with D possibly being TRBD1 (5 bases). The V end was cut by 4 bases, the J end by 0 bases, with 14 bases between. The CDR3 loop spans 15 amino acids. CDR1 SGHRS and CDR2 YFSETQ come from the germline V gene. CDR3 in amino acids: CASSIDSVRSYEQYF. The CDR3 DNA reads TGCGCCAGCAGCATCGACAGTGTCCGCTCCTACGAGCAGTACTTC. Based on the CDR3 plus reference TRBV5-1 and TRBJ2-7, the full variable domain is KAGVTQTPRYLIKTRGQQVTLSCSPISGHRSVSWYQQTPGQGLQFLFEYFSETQRNKGNFPGRFSGRQFSNSRSEMNVSTLELGDSALYLCASSIDSVRSYEQYFGPGTRLTVT.

This clone was counted a single time. The chain employs TRBV4-3 and TRBJ1-1, with 7 positions matching TRBD1. Losses at the gene ends were 4 bases for V and 1 base for J; bases not matched to a gene: 3. Germline V gene lookup returns CDR1 LGHNA and CDR2 YSLEER. CDR3 length: 14 residues. The CDR3 coding sequence is TGCGCCAGCAGCCCCGACAGGGCGAACACTGAAGCTTTCTTT. Protein: CASSPDRANTEAFF.

The chain links TRBV11-2 to TRBJ2-1; 7 bases map to TRBD2. Per germline, CDR1 SGHAT and CDR2 FQNNGV. The CDR3 consists of 16 residues. J was trimmed by 6 bases and V by 0 bases; bases with no gene match: 8. The DNA for the CDR3 is TGTGCCAGCAGCTTAGATCCGCGGGGGTCCCGCAATGAGCAGTTCTTC. Its translation is CASSLDPRGSRNEQFF.

The J gene is TRBJ1-1, the V gene TRBV7-2, with D possibly TRBD1 on 6 matching bases. Trimming shortened V by 5 bases and J by 0 bases, and 13 bases separated the two germline ends. CDR3 length: 15 residues. The V gene's germline CDR1 is SGHTA and CDR2 FQGNSA. CDR3 nucleotides: TGTGCCAGCAGCCGACAGGTCCACATGAACACTGAAGCTTTCTTT. It encodes CASSRQVHMNTEAFF.

The chain combines TRBV10-2 with TRBJ1-5, with 7 bases lining up with TRBD1. The V segment lost 5 bases and the J segment 5 bases; nucleotides outside the gene matches: 3. This CDR3 has 13 residues. Germline loops: CDR1 WSHSY, CDR2 SAAADI. The DNA for the CDR3 is TGCGCCAGCAGTCTAACAGGGGATCAGCCCCAGCATTTT. It specifies CASSLTGDQPQHF.

This clone has just one count. In DNA, the CDR3 is TGTGCCAGCAGTGGGGACAGGGGATGGACTGAAGCTTTCTTT. Its translation is CASSGDRGWTEAFF. This chain links TRBV2 with TRBJ1-1; TRBD1 matches 10 bases. Germline V lookup: CDR1 SNHLY, CDR2 FYNNEI. The V and J ends lost 4 bases and 5 bases, in that order; junction bases with no gene match: 4. There are 14 residues in the CDR3.

The chain has TRBV25-1 and TRBJ1-4, with 9 positions matching TRBD1. The CDR3 length is 15 residues. Unmatched junction bases numbered 7, after V lost 3 bases and J lost 8 bases. Looked up from germline, CDR1 is MGHDK and CDR2 is SYGVNS. The CDR3 reads CASSDTGGSHEKLFF. The CDR3 DNA sequence: TGTGCCAGCAGTGACACAGGGGGCTCTCACGAAAAACTGTTTTTT.

The chain has TRBV4-3 and TRBJ1-3; the D is unclear. The CDR3 sequence is 15 residues long. Trimming removed 1 base from V and 1 base from J, with 8 bases in between. CDR1 is LGHNA, CDR2 YSLEER, per germline. DNA for the CDR3: TGCGCCAGCAGCCAAGGTCGCGGATCTGGAAACACCATATATTTT. Its translation: CASSQGRGSGNTIYF.

CDR3 loop: CASSQGTPNPLHF. In DNA, the CDR3 is TGTGCCAGCAGCCAAGGGACACCGAATCCCCTCCACTTT. The rearrangement links TRBV14 to TRBJ1-6; D may be TRBD1 (5 bases). V lost 1 base to trimming and J lost 13 bases, with 11 bases between them. CDR3 size: 13 residues. From germline, CDR1 is SGHDN and CDR2 FVKESK.

This chain connects TRBV11-1 to TRBJ1-1; D is uncertain. V shed 5 bases and J shed 6 bases, with 13 bases lying between them. This CDR3 has 13 residues. Germline V gene lookup returns CDR1 SGHAT and CDR2 FQDESV (reference sequence). The CDR3, as DNA: TGTGCCAGCAGCCGGGGTAAGGTGGCTGAAGCTTTCTTT. It yields the protein CASSRGKVAEAFF. The entire variable domain, with the rest obtained from reference TRBV11-1 and TRBJ1-1, is as follows: EAEVAQSPRYKITEKSQAVAFWCDPISGHATLYWYRQILGQGPELLVQFQDESVVDDSQLPKDRFSAERLKGVDSTLKIQPAELGDSAMYLCASSRGKVAEAFFGQGTRLTVV.

The genes are TRBV6-1 and TRBJ1-5; the D gene is possibly TRBD1 (6 bases). Germline V gene lookup returns CDR1 MNHNS and CDR2 SASEGT. Trimming stripped 8 bases from V and 9 bases from J, with 14 bases between. The CDR3 sequence is 12 residues long. The CDR3 sequence: CASPGQSWPQHF. CDR3 in DNA: TGTGCCAGCCCCGGACAGTCCTGGCCCCAGCATTTT.

DNA for the CDR3: TGTGCCAGTGGGGTCCGGGACAGGGACAATTCACCCCTCCACTTT. Protein: CASGVRDRDNSPLHF. This chain uses TRBV2 with TRBJ1-6; 9 bases map to TRBD1. Germline V lookup: CDR1 SNHLY, CDR2 FYNNEI. The J segment lost 7 bases and the V segment lost 9 bases, leaving 10 bases of the junction unmatched. The length of the CDR3 is 15 residues.

This clone was seen only once. The chain uses TRBV11-2 and TRBJ2-7; 9 bases are shared with TRBD1. CDR1 SGHAT and CDR2 FQNNGV come from the germline V gene. CDR3 size: 17 residues. V lost 0 bases, J lost 3 bases, and 9 bases stayed unmatched. CDR3 amino acids: CASSLDGTGTGLYEQYF. The CDR3 coding sequence is TGTGCCAGCAGCTTAGACGGCACGGGGACAGGGCTCTACGAGCAGTACTTC.

The CDR3 sequence is CASSVDEGQPQHF. The CDR3 DNA reads TGTGCCAGCAGCGTAGATGAGGGTCAGCCCCAGCATTTT. The chain combines TRBV9 with TRBJ1-5; D call uncertain. The V and J ends lost 0 bases and 6 bases respectively, with 7 bases between them. The CDR3 totals 13 residues. Germline V gives CDR1 SGDLS, CDR2 YYNGEE.

This chain uses TRBV9 with TRBJ2-2; TRBD1 agrees at 11 bases. V gave up 5 bases and J gave up 4 bases; unmatched junction bases: 4. This CDR3 has 15 residues. The V gene's germline CDR1 is SGDLS and CDR2 YYNGEE. The CDR3 spells CASRTGTGGTGELFF. In nucleotides, the CDR3 is TGTGCCAGCAGAACCGGGACAGGGGGCACCGGGGAGCTGTTTTTT.

This clone was counted only a few times. The gene calls are TRBV13 and TRBJ2-3; 7 bases map to TRBD1. There are 14 residues in the CDR3. The V segment lost 5 bases and the J segment 3 bases; nucleotides outside the gene matches: 5. Germline-derived CDR1 and CDR2 are PRHDT and FYEKMQ (reference sequence). This CDR3 is CASSLRQGTDTQYF. In nucleotides, the CDR3 is TGTGCCAGCAGCCTTAGACAGGGAACAGATACGCAGTATTTT.

The chain joins TRBV21-1 to TRBJ2-7; the listed D gene, TRBD2, was not tested against the DNA. TRBV21-1 is a documented pseudogene. The CDR3 covers 14 residues. This CDR3 reads CASTESLRPGEQYF. As DNA, the CDR3 is TGTGCCAGCACCGAAAGCCTTCGGCCGGGCGAGCAGTACTTC.

J is TRBJ1-1 and V is TRBV11-3; D unresolved. CDR3 length: 16 amino acids. Trimming cost V 5 bases and J 3 bases, with 19 bases left between them. In germline, CDR1 is SGHNT, CDR2 YENEEA. CDR3 DNA: TGTGCCAGCAGCCCCAGCGGAGCCGTTGGGGACACTGAAGCTTTCTTT. As protein: CASSPSGAVGDTEAFF. The complete variable domain, with remaining parts taken from reference TRBV11-3 and TRBJ1-1, reads EAGVVQSPRYKIIEKKQPVAFWCNPISGHNTLYWYLQNLGQGPELLIRYENEEAVDDSQLPKDRFSAERLKGVDSTLKIQPAELGDSAVYLCASSPSGAVGDTEAFFGQGTRLTVV.

The CDR3 sequence is CASSSRDTKGDTQYF. CDR3 nucleotides: TGTGCCAGCAGCTCCCGGGACACGAAAGGAGATACGCAGTATTTT. The V gene is TRBV5-4, the J gene TRBJ2-3; D possibly corresponds to TRBD1 (6 bases). Germline CDR1 reads SGHNT; CDR2 reads YYREEE (reference sequence). This CDR3 has 15 residues. With 3 bases removed from V and 5 bases from J, the gap between germline ends came to 16 bases.

The chain is built from TRBV28 and TRBJ1-2, with D tentatively TRBD1 (6 bases). V was clipped by 6 bases and J by 3 bases, with 23 bases between them. The CDR3 length is 17 residues. Germline V gene data show CDR1 as MDHEN and CDR2 as SYDVKM. CDR3 loop: CASSVRAGVVPDYGYTF. DNA of the CDR3: TGTGCCAGCAGCGTTAGGGCAGGGGTGGTTCCCGACTATGGCTACACCTTC.

Here the CDR3 DNA reads TGTGCCAGCAGTGAACGGCCGGACAGGGGAATAGATACGCAGTATTTT. Protein product: CASSERPDRGIDTQYF. The chain couples TRBV6-4 to TRBJ2-3; TRBD1 agrees at 9 bases. The trim removed 3 bases at V and 5 bases at J, leaving 9 bases unmatched. Germline values: CDR1 MRHNA, CDR2 SNTAGT. The CDR3 is made up of 16 amino acids.

By share, this clone counts as large (0.1 to 1%). This chain links TRBV19 with TRBJ1-1; D gene unclear. The length of the CDR3 is 13 residues. Germline assignment: CDR1 LNHDA and CDR2 SQIVND (reference sequence). V was pared by 7 bases and J by 4 bases, with 13 bases between. For the CDR3, the DNA is TGTGCCAGTATTGCTAGGTCTGCCACTGAAGCTTTCTTT. This encodes CASIARSATEAFF.

This clone was seen once. This rearrangement joins TRBV9 to TRBJ1-1; 8 nucleotides line up with TRBD1. In germline, CDR1 is SGDLS, CDR2 YYNGEE. This CDR3 comprises 15 residues. V lost 1 base and J lost 4; bases outside the gene matches: 6. CDR3 residues: CASSVFETGATEAFF. The CDR3 region has the DNA TGTGCCAGCAGCGTATTTGAGACAGGGGCCACTGAAGCTTTCTTT. Full variable domain (rest looked up from reference TRBV9 and TRBJ1-1): DSGVTQTPKHLITATGQRVTLRCSPRSGDLSVYWYQQSLDQGLQFLIQYYNGEERAKGNILERFSAQQFPDLHSELNLSSLELGDSALYFCASSVFETGATEAFFGQGTRLTVV.

This rearrangement joins TRBV9 to TRBJ2-5, with 8 bases that match TRBD1. Germline CDR1 is SGDLS and CDR2 is YYNGEE. Trimming at V came to 4 bases and at J to 5 bases, leaving 10 bases not matched to a gene. There are 15 residues in the CDR3. The CDR3 DNA is TGTGCCAGCAGCCCGACGACAGGGGATGGGGAGACCCAGTACTTC. It specifies CASSPTTGDGETQYF.

This chain links TRBV6-1 with TRBJ2-1; 7 positions agree with TRBD2. Trimming cost V 4 bases and J 4 bases; bases outside gene matches: 7. The CDR3 totals 15 residues. Germline V gene lookup returns CDR1 MNHNS and CDR2 SASEGT. The CDR3 loop reads CASSVSGEPYNEQFF. The CDR3 DNA sequence: TGTGCCAGCAGTGTCAGCGGGGAACCATACAATGAGCAGTTCTTC.

V usage is TRBV21-1 and J usage is TRBJ2-7; whether TRBD1, the table's D call, matches the DNA was not checked. TRBV21-1 is termed a pseudogene. This CDR3 is 12 amino acids long. The chain's CDR3 is CASSKDNYEQYF. DNA for the CDR3: TGTGCCAGCAGCAAAGACAACTACGAGCAGTACTTC.